A single sample gave rise to the 11 T cell receptor beta chains below, sequenced in a study of blood T cell repertoires in COVID-19. Some clones are missing from TCRdb's copy, which holds only in-frame ones; the method was immunoSEQ multiplex PCR. The sample lists around 700,000 clones; 80% to 90% were seen once. The sample comprised peripheral blood. The receptors originated from a woman younger than 35 with acute or convalescent COVID-19.

This clone was counted a single time. The chain combines TRBV18 with TRBJ1-4; D gene unclear. This CDR3 is 14 amino acids long. Trimming removed 2 bases at V and 5 bases at J, with 9 bases between. In germline, CDR1 is KGHSH, CDR2 LQKENI. The CDR3 DNA reads TGTGCCAGCTCACCAATACAGAAGAATGAAAAACTGTTTTTT. Its protein product is CASSPIQKNEKLFF.

The gene calls are TRBV9 and TRBJ1-4; 7 nucleotides match TRBD1. V lost 0 bases and J lost 3; bases outside the gene matches: 5. CDR3 length equals 16 residues. Germline CDR1 reads SGDLS; CDR2 reads YYNGEE. The CDR3 protein is CASSVGGQTPNEKLFF. The CDR3 DNA reads as TGTGCCAGCAGCGTAGGGGGACAGACGCCTAATGAAAAACTGTTTTTT. Variable domain in full (rest from reference TRBV9 and TRBJ1-4): DSGVTQTPKHLITATGQRVTLRCSPRSGDLSVYWYQQSLDQGLQFLIQYYNGEERAKGNILERFSAQQFPDLHSELNLSSLELGDSALYFCASSVGGQTPNEKLFFGSGTQLSVL.

This sequence joins TRBV27 and TRBJ2-1; TRBD1 matches 7 bases. The ends lost 3 bases at V and 0 bases at J; junction bases unmatched: 5. This CDR3 contains 16 residues. Germline CDR1 and CDR2: MNHEY and SMNVEV (reference sequence). The CDR3 reads CASSFRGQVSYNEQFF. In DNA, the CDR3 is TGTGCCAGCAGTTTCCGAGGACAGGTCTCCTACAATGAGCAGTTCTTC.

This clone was detected a few times. The chain combines TRBV19 with TRBJ1-6; D uncertain. V was shortened by 1 base and J by 5 bases, with 9 bases between the two germline ends. Germline lookup yields CDR1 LNHDA and CDR2 SQIVND (reference sequence). This CDR3 is built from 15 residues. Here the CDR3 DNA reads TGTGCCAGTAGTATAGTTTATGGCAATAATTCACCCCTCCACTTT. It encodes CASSIVYGNNSPLHF.

This chain links TRBV9 with TRBJ2-1; maybe TRBD2 (5 bases). The germline gives CDR1 SGDLS, CDR2 YYNGEE. CDR3 length: 16 amino acids. Between the trimmed V and J ends, which lost 0 bases and 9 bases, there was a span of 19 bases. The CDR3 region has the DNA TGTGCCAGCAGCGTAGAACCCCGCGGACTTTCAGGTGAGCAGTTCTTC. Amino acid sequence: CASSVEPRGLSGEQFF.

J is TRBJ1-1 and V is TRBV11-2; possible D gene TRBD1, 5 bases. The germline V gene has CDR1 SGHAT and CDR2 FQNNGV. This CDR3 is built from 16 residues. Trimming removed 5 bases at V and 1 base at J, with 17 bases between. For the CDR3, the DNA is TGTGCCAGCAGCCGTCAGGGAACCCCTAAGAACACTGAAGCTTTCTTT. This encodes CASSRQGTPKNTEAFF.

This clone has just a few counts. The chain uses TRBV7-9 and TRBJ1-6, with D tentatively TRBD1 (5 bases). Trimming pared 2 bases from V and 10 bases from J, leaving 15 bases between. Germline CDR1 and CDR2: SEHNR and FQNEAQ (reference sequence). This CDR3 spans 15 amino acids. CDR3 bases: TGTGCCAGCAGCTTAATAAGGGGCGCTGGATCACCCCTCCACTTT. Amino acid sequence: CASSLIRGAGSPLHF.

The V and J genes are TRBV29-1 and TRBJ1-1; D call uncertain. Trimming pared 8 bases from V and 6 bases from J, leaving 13 bases between. The CDR3 has 11 residues. Germline V gene lookup returns CDR1 SQVTM and CDR2 ANQGSEA. The CDR3 DNA sequence: TGCAGCACCGATCTGGGCGCTGAAGCTTTCTTT. Residues: CSTDLGAEAFF.

At least ten counts were recorded for this clone. The chain couples TRBV5-4 to TRBJ2-1, with 7 positions matching TRBD2. V lost 4 bases, J lost 0 bases, and 7 bases stayed unmatched. The CDR3 totals 16 residues. Per germline, CDR1 SGHNT and CDR2 YYREEE (reference sequence). DNA for the CDR3: TGTGCCAGCAGCCCCCCGACTAGCCGCTCCTACAATGAGCAGTTCTTC. It is translated as CASSPPTSRSYNEQFF. Full variable domain (rest looked up from reference TRBV5-4 and TRBJ2-1): ETGVTQSPTHLIKTRGQQVTLRCSSQSGHNTVSWYQQALGQGPQFIFQYYREEENGRGNFPPRFSGLQFPNYSSELNVNALELDDSALYLCASSPPTSRSYNEQFFGPGTRLTVL.

The rearrangement links TRBV4-1 to TRBJ1-2, with 8 nucleotides matching TRBD1. The germline gives CDR1 MGHRA, CDR2 YSYEKL. CDR3 length equals 15 residues. The V segment lost 2 bases and the J segment 2 bases; nucleotides outside the gene matches: 4. The CDR3 region has the DNA TGCGCCAGCAGCCAATCAGGGGGCGGGAACTATGGCTACACCTTC. Its protein is CASSQSGGGNYGYTF.

The chain carries TRBV6-2 or TRBV6-3 and TRBJ2-7; D is unclear. The V gene's germline CDR1 is MNHEY and CDR2 SVGEGT. V lost 3 bases to trimming and J lost 5 bases, with 14 bases between them. There are 14 residues in the CDR3. The CDR3 region has the DNA TGTGCCAGCAGTTATGACTTGGCCGGCCACGAGCAGTACTTC. It yields the protein CASSYDLAGHEQYF.